This TCR beta chain derives from a study of OX40 agonist ivuxolimab in advanced cancers. About the research overall: Patients were given ivuxolimab, an antibody that agonizes OX40 (CD134). Study results and caveats: There were, on average, more expanded clones in CD8+ T cells than in CD4+.

Autoimmune disease history or systemic immunosuppression barred patients. Baseline was the first blood sampling point, followed by cycle 4 day 1 and cycle 7 day 1. For this clone: Its target is not known.

TCRdb keeps only in-frame clones here, not all; method: immunoSEQ multiplex PCR. Here the sample spans tens of thousands of clones, roughly 86% being singletons. CDR1 and CDR2 from the germline V gene are SNHLY and FYNNEI. V lost 6 bases and J lost 7; bases outside the gene matches: 14. This CDR3 comprises 15 residues. Source: CD4+ or CD8+ T cells sorted from blood, taken in a trial of the OX40 agonist ivuxolimab. The receptor was derived from an adult with an advanced solid tumor such as melanoma, head and neck, liver or kidney cancer. This rearrangement joins TRBV2 to TRBJ1-2; 7 nucleotides agree with TRBD1. The CDR3: CASSREDRRSRGYTF. The DNA of the CDR3 is TGTGCCAGCAGCCGAGAGGACAGGCGTTCGCGTGGCTACACCTTC.